The present entry profiles one T cell receptor (beta chain) with its context. Germline V gene sequence: CDR1 LNHDA, CDR2 SQIVND (reference sequence). The junction had 6 bases not matched to a gene; V was cut back by 8 bases and J by 3 bases. This CDR3 spans 14 amino acids. The data were taken from a study of shared clonotypes between healthy human individuals. CD45RO-negative cells were positively selected for CCR7, leaving out terminally differentiated effector memory CD45RA+ cells. 150 to 250 ng DNA, 30,000 or so T cell genomes, went into each sorted-subset replicate PCR. As processed by the authors: With immunoSEQ giving junction-only sequences and no quality scores, filtering differed. The method was immunoSEQ multiplex PCR; TCRdb's version includes in-frame clones alone and lacks a portion of them. V and J calls and clone size are as listed in that table; D and trimming were resolved from the DNA. The sample shows about 2.1 million clones, 93% of them seen only once.

Source material: naive CD8+ T cells from PBMCs. The TCR was taken from a man younger than 35 in good health. Some clones in this sample may be carry-over from other donors' samples. The rearrangement uses TRBV19 and TRBJ2-7; 11 nucleotides align to TRBD1. In DNA, the CDR3 is TGTGCCAGTGCACCCGGGACAGGGGGCTACGAGCAGTACTTC. This gives the protein CASAPGTGGYEQYF.